The 15 T cell receptor beta chains below were found in one sample sequenced in a study of cytomegalovirus exposure and HLA in healthy donors. Profiled with immunoSEQ multiplex PCR; TCRdb holds only in-frame clones, not every one. The sample consists of fewer than 100,000 clones, roughly 91% of them appearing once. The source material was PBMCs. The receptors shown here come from a man between 25 and 39 years old in good health and CMV-seronegative.

The chain links TRBV4-2 to TRBJ2-1, with D maybe TRBD1 (6 bases). The ends were cut back, 1 base at V and 4 bases at J, with 23 bases in the middle. The CDR3 runs to 19 residues. From germline, CDR1 is LGHNA and CDR2 YNFKEQ. CDR3 sequence reads: CASSQVPGALGEKYNEQFF. CDR3 bases: TGTGCCAGCAGCCAAGTGCCAGGGGCCCTGGGGGAAAAATACAATGAGCAGTTCTTC.

The CDR3 here is CASSLGQGNNEAFF. In DNA form, the CDR3 reads TGCGCCAGCAGCTTGGGACAGGGTAATAATGAAGCTTTCTTT. The chain joins TRBV5-1 to TRBJ1-1; TRBD1 aligns across 7 bases. V lost 0 bases to trimming and J lost 7 bases; unmatched junction nucleotides: 6. Looked up from germline, CDR1 is SGHRS and CDR2 is YFSETQ. The CDR3 extends over 14 amino acids.

The rearrangement uses TRBV11-2 and TRBJ2-1, with TRBD2 as a possible D gene (6 bases). With 5 bases removed from V and 7 bases from J, the gap between germline ends came to 9 bases. Germline CDR1 and CDR2: SGHAT and FQNNGV. The CDR3 has 12 amino acids. The CDR3 loop reads CASSPGGNEQFF. CDR3 bases: TGTGCCAGCAGCCCTGGGGGGAATGAGCAGTTCTTC.

The chain combines TRBV18 with TRBJ2-3; a possible D gene is TRBD2 (5 bases). The CDR3 loop spans 16 amino acids. Trimming cost V 5 bases and J 6 bases, with 21 bases left between them. Germline V gene data show CDR1 as KGHSH and CDR2 as LQKENI. CDR3 nucleotide sequence: TGTGCCAGCTCAGGGTCCACCGGAGGAAACTGGGATACGCAGTATTTT. It specifies CASSGSTGGNWDTQYF.

On this clone: Its ends do not fully match the called genes, so a read error is possible. This chain joins TRBV18 and TRBJ1-4; maybe TRBD1 (5 bases). The CDR3 has 15 amino acids. The V gene's germline CDR1 is KGHSH and CDR2 LQKENI. Here the CDR3 DNA reads TGTGCCAGCTCAATTTCGAGACAGCCAAATGAAAAGCTGTTTTTT. As protein: CASSISRQPNEKLFF.

The V and J genes are TRBV7-2 and TRBJ2-1; the D gene is possibly TRBD2 (5 bases). The V end was cut by 4 bases, the J end by 16 bases, with 20 bases between. This CDR3 spans 13 amino acids. From germline, CDR1 is SGHTA and CDR2 FQGNSA. CDR3 in amino acids: CASSSFPGSRGFF. The CDR3 DNA is TGTGCCAGCAGCTCGTTCCCGGGCTCCCGGGGTTTCTTC. The full variable domain, with the rest looked up from reference TRBV7-2 and TRBJ2-1, is GAGVSQSPSNKVTEKGKDVELRCDPISGHTALYWYRQSLGQGLEFLIYFQGNSAPDKSGLPSDRFSAERTGGSVSTLTIQRTQQEDSAVYLCASSSFPGSRGFFGPGTRLTVL.

This clone was detected only a few times. The gene calls are TRBV7-9 and TRBJ1-2; 8 nucleotides match TRBD1. The trim removed 5 bases at V and 5 bases at J, leaving 13 bases unmatched. The CDR3 extends over 16 amino acids. Germline assignment: CDR1 SEHNR and CDR2 FQNEAQ (reference sequence). The CDR3 loop reads CASSPNLGQGLYGYTF. The DNA of the CDR3 is TGTGCCAGCAGCCCCAACCTAGGACAGGGCTTGTATGGCTACACCTTC.

The chain joins TRBV6-1 to TRBJ2-7; 8 positions agree with TRBD1. This CDR3 has 13 amino acids. V shed 8 bases, J shed 7 bases, and the junction held 10 bases outside the gene matches. Germline V lookup: CDR1 MNHNS, CDR2 SASEGT. The CDR3, as DNA: TGTGCCAGCGGGAAGGACAGGGTACGGGAGCAGTACTTC. It codes for CASGKDRVREQYF.

This chain connects TRBV5-1 to TRBJ1-6, with TRBD1 identical over 7 bases. CDR3 size: 17 residues. Germline-derived CDR1 and CDR2 are SGHRS and YFSETQ. V was pared by 4 bases and J by 0 bases, with 7 bases of the junction left unmatched. The CDR3 sequence is CASSARQGSSYNSPLHF. CDR3 DNA: TGCGCCAGCAGCGCCAGACAGGGAAGCTCCTATAATTCACCCCTCCACTTT.

The genes are TRBV2 and TRBJ2-3; a possible D gene is TRBD2 (6 bases). CDR1 is SNHLY, CDR2 FYNNEI, per germline. The CDR3 runs 16 residues. Trimming took off 4 bases at V and 2 bases at J, with 16 bases between the two ends. Here the CDR3 reads CASSVRRAEHTDTQYF. CDR3 sequence (DNA): TGTGCCAGCAGTGTGCGGAGGGCGGAACACACAGATACGCAGTATTTT.

This chain connects TRBV10-3 to TRBJ1-5, with 8 positions matching TRBD1. The ends lost 10 bases at V and 2 bases at J; junction bases unmatched: 7. This CDR3 is 14 amino acids long. Germline CDR1 ENHRY, CDR2 SYGVKD. The CDR3 nucleotides are TGTGCCACCTCACAGGGACAGGGCAATCAGCCCCAGCATTTT. Translating it yields CATSQGQGNQPQHF.

This chain uses TRBV7-8 with TRBJ1-3, with D hard to call. V dropped 2 bases and J dropped 3 bases, with 8 bases sitting between them. Germline CDR1 is SGHVS and CDR2 is FQNEAQ. The CDR3 length is 14 residues. The CDR3 spells CASSLRGIGNTIYF. The DNA for the CDR3 is TGTGCCAGCAGCTTACGGGGAATTGGAAACACCATATATTTT. Drawing the rest from reference TRBV7-8 and TRBJ1-3, the complete variable domain is GAGVSQSPRYKVAKRGQDVALRCDPISGHVSLFWYQQALGQGPEFLTYFQNEAQLDKSGLPSDRFFAERPEGSVSTLKIQRTQQEDSAVYLCASSLRGIGNTIYFGEGSWLTVV.

This rearrangement joins TRBV2 to TRBJ2-7; 8 nucleotides line up with TRBD1. The CDR3 contains 16 residues. J gave up 1 base and V 4 bases, and 9 bases lay outside the gene matches. Germline assignment: CDR1 SNHLY and CDR2 FYNNEI. The CDR3 sequence: CASSGLDRALSYEQYF. Here the CDR3 DNA reads TGTGCCAGCAGTGGGTTGGACAGGGCGCTTTCCTACGAGCAGTACTTC.

This chain links TRBV10-1 with TRBJ2-7, with D perhaps TRBD2 (6 bases). V lost 8 bases, J lost 1 base, and 9 bases lay in between. Looked up from germline, CDR1 is WNHNN and CDR2 is SYGVQD (reference sequence). The CDR3 is made up of 12 amino acids. The CDR3 nucleotides are TGCGCCAGCGGGACTTCATCCTACGAGCAGTACTTC. Translation gives CASGTSSYEQYF.

The CDR3 is CASSGILTRSSYNEQFF. The CDR3 coding sequence is TGTGCCAGCAGTGGGATCCTCACTAGGAGCTCCTACAATGAGCAGTTCTTC. V usage is TRBV2 and J usage is TRBJ2-1; maybe TRBD2 (5 bases). This CDR3 is 17 amino acids long. Germline V gives CDR1 SNHLY, CDR2 FYNNEI. The V end lost 4 bases, the J end lost 0 bases, and 16 bases lay between the germline ends.